The next 6 T cell receptor beta chains were all read from a single sample in a study of naive and memory T cell subsets. An oligonucleotide containing a UMI was ligated to the 3' end of TCR cDNA. Four PCR rounds used nested alpha and beta constant region primers plus the SP2 primer. One entry per CDR3 protein results from TCRdb running MiXCR on the 5' RACE reads. Among 55,000 to 70,000 distinct CDR3 sequences listed, about 8.3% were seen once. The source is a female donor in good health.

The chain couples TRBV4-2 to TRBJ1-1, with 7 bases identical to TRBD1. Unmatched junction bases numbered 5, after V lost 4 bases and J lost 0 bases. Germline CDR1 is LGHNA and CDR2 is YNFKEQ. The CDR3 has 15 residues. The CDR3 region has the DNA TGTGCCAGCAGCCCTTCGACAGGGTTGAACACTGAAGCTTTCTTT. Translation gives CASSPSTGLNTEAFF.

This clonotype was seen many times. The rearrangement joins TRBV6-2 or TRBV6-3 to TRBJ1-2; tentative D call: TRBD1 (6 bases). Germline V lookup: CDR1 MNHEY, CDR2 SVGEGT. Trimming took off 7 bases at V and 6 bases at J, with 15 bases between the two ends. This CDR3 is built from 13 residues. This chain's CDR3 is CASTDPRGHGYTF. CDR3 in DNA: TGTGCCAGCACAGACCCCAGGGGCCATGGCTACACCTTC.

In this sample, this clonotype turned up a few times. The rearrangement links TRBV28 to TRBJ2-1; D is unresolved. The CDR3 consists of 13 residues. V shed 6 bases and J shed 8 bases, with 14 bases lying between them. The germline V gene has CDR1 MDHEN and CDR2 SYDVKM. The CDR3 DNA reads as TGTGCCAGCAGCTCCGTGGAGCATTATGAGCAGTTCTTC. Encoded protein: CASSSVEHYEQFF.

This clonotype was detected only a few times. The chain combines TRBV20-1 with TRBJ2-7, with D perhaps TRBD2 (7 bases). Germline-derived CDR1 and CDR2 are DFQATT and SNEGSKA (reference sequence). Trimming removed 1 base from V and 2 bases from J, with 15 bases in between. The CDR3 spans 15 residues. The CDR3 spells CSARAEGGLTYEQYF. In nucleotides, the CDR3 is TGCAGTGCTAGAGCCGAGGGGGGGTTGACCTACGAGCAGTACTTC.

This clonotype was detected ten times or more. The chain couples TRBV5-1 to TRBJ2-5, with D maybe TRBD2 (6 bases). The germline gives CDR1 SGHRS, CDR2 YFSETQ. Trimming removed 2 bases from V and 5 bases from J, with 16 bases in between. The length of the CDR3 is 15 residues. In nucleotides, the CDR3 is TGCGCCAGCAGCTTAGGGACTCGCGCGGGCGAGACCCAGTACTTC. As protein: CASSLGTRAGETQYF.

This clonotype showed up just a few times. The chain uses TRBV30 and TRBJ2-1, with 10 bases matching TRBD2. This CDR3 has 16 residues. Germline V lookup: CDR1 GTSNPN, CDR2 SVGIG (reference sequence). The junction had 4 bases not matched to a gene; V was cut back by 2 bases and J by 0 bases. DNA of the CDR3: TGTGCCTGGAGTATCTTAGCGGGGGGCTCCTACAATGAGCAGTTCTTC. Its translation: CAWSILAGGSYNEQFF.